Below are 12 T cell receptor beta chains sequenced from a single sample in a study of T cells in localized non-small cell lung cancer (TCRdb year 2020). The library relied on the immunoSEQ multiplex PCR assay. Entries here come from immuneACCESS through TCRdb and include only in-frame sequences with V and J called. Some clones fail to appear in such tables; in the studies checked, an unresolved V gene covers under half of the shortfall, and the cause of the remainder is unknown. The sample includes fewer than 30,000 clones, with 70% to 90% observed a single time. The ten top clones hold around 6% of the sample. Sequenced here: PBMCs, sampled before any cancer treatment. Receptor source: a man aged 35 to 69 with stage II lung adenocarcinoma.

The gene calls are TRBV10-3 and TRBJ1-1; 7 bases match TRBD1. Germline V gene sequence: CDR1 ENHRY, CDR2 SYGVKD. V gave up 2 bases and J gave up 1 base; unmatched junction bases: 13. The length of the CDR3 is 18 residues. CDR3 DNA: TGTGCCATCAGTGAGGCTAACCCGACAGGGAGCACGAACACTGAAGCTTTCTTT. It specifies CAISEANPTGSTNTEAFF.

The chain has TRBV2 and TRBJ2-7; TRBD2 matches 8 bases. J gave up 5 bases and V 10 bases, and 10 bases lay outside the gene matches. Germline CDR1 is SNHLY and CDR2 is FYNNEI. CDR3 length equals 13 residues. The CDR3: CATSPGGYNEQYF. The CDR3, as DNA: TGTGCCACCTCTCCGGGGGGGTATAACGAGCAGTACTTC.

This rearrangement joins TRBV6-4 to TRBJ1-2; D ambiguous. This CDR3 has 13 amino acids. Deletions cut 0 bases from V and 4 bases from J, with 6 bases between. Germline V gives CDR1 MRHNA, CDR2 SNTAGT. The CDR3 loop reads CASSDSGFYGYTF. CDR3 sequence (DNA): TGTGCCAGCAGTGACTCAGGGTTCTATGGCTACACCTTC.

This clone was counted only a few times. The chain has TRBV7-2 and TRBJ2-1; 10 nucleotides agree with TRBD2. The CDR3 is 11 amino acids. Germline assignment: CDR1 SGHTA and CDR2 FQGNSA. The junction had 6 bases not matched to a gene; V was cut back by 7 bases and J by 15 bases. The CDR3 loop reads CASTQLAGMFF. CDR3 DNA: TGTGCCAGCACCCAACTAGCGGGGATGTTCTTC. Supplemented by reference TRBV7-2 and TRBJ2-1, the full variable domain reads GAGVSQSPSNKVTEKGKDVELRCDPISGHTALYWYRQSLGQGLEFLIYFQGNSAPDKSGLPSDRFSAERTGGSVSTLTIQRTQQEDSAVYLCASTQLAGMFFGPGTRLTVL.

The CDR3 loop reads CASSPLGDEQYF. Written as DNA, the CDR3 is TGCGCCAGCAGCCCCCTAGGGGACGAGCAGTACTTC. V usage is TRBV4-1 and J usage is TRBJ2-7; possibly TRBD1 for D (5 bases). The germline V gene encodes CDR1 MGHRA and CDR2 YSYEKL. The CDR3 is 12 amino acids. The ends were cut back, 4 bases at V and 5 bases at J, with 9 bases in the middle.

A single count supports this clone. The chain has TRBV9 and TRBJ2-7, with 9 nucleotides matching TRBD1. CDR1 is SGDLS and CDR2 is YYNGEE in the germline V gene. The CDR3 runs to 16 residues. J was trimmed by 5 bases and V by 3 bases; bases with no gene match: 12. The CDR3 protein is CASSGSPDRGGDEQYF. As DNA, the CDR3 is TGTGCCAGCAGCGGCTCACCGGACAGGGGAGGCGACGAGCAGTACTTC.

This clone was detected a few times. V is TRBV11-3 and J is TRBJ1-1, with D unclear. This CDR3 comprises 16 residues. CDR1 and CDR2 from the germline V gene are SGHNT and YENEEA. V was shortened by 1 base and J by 0 bases, with 12 bases between the two germline ends. The CDR3 DNA follows: TGTGCCAGCAGCTTAGTGGGAGGCAACTTGAACACTGAAGCTTTCTTT. The encoded protein is CASSLVGGNLNTEAFF. Supplemented by reference TRBV11-3 and TRBJ1-1, the full variable domain reads EAGVVQSPRYKIIEKKQPVAFWCNPISGHNTLYWYLQNLGQGPELLIRYENEEAVDDSQLPKDRFSAERLKGVDSTLKIQPAELGDSAVYLCASSLVGGNLNTEAFFGQGTRLTVV.

The CDR3 is CASSSRYGGLLQETQYF. CDR3 sequence (DNA): TGTGCCAGCAGTTCACGCTATGGGGGCCTCCTCCAAGAGACCCAGTACTTC. The chain employs TRBV27 and TRBJ2-5; D is perhaps TRBD1 (6 bases). Germline V gene sequence: CDR1 MNHEY, CDR2 SMNVEV (reference sequence). Trimming took off 4 bases at V and 1 base at J, with 19 bases between the two ends. This CDR3 has 17 amino acids.

The chain uses TRBV27 and TRBJ2-3; the D is unclear. The CDR3 is 11 residues long. V dropped 8 bases and J dropped 7 bases, with 10 bases sitting between them. Germline CDR1 and CDR2: MNHEY and SMNVEV (reference sequence). The CDR3 nucleotides read TGTGCCAGCGGGATATCAAATACGCAGTATTTT. This codes for CASGISNTQYF.

The CDR3 sequence is CASSLLGQGERETQYF. In DNA form, the CDR3 reads TGTGCCAGCAGTTTACTAGGACAGGGGGAACGGGAGACCCAGTACTTC. V usage is TRBV28 and J usage is TRBJ2-5; 10 bases match TRBD1. Trimming took 2 bases from V and 5 from J; bases not matched to a gene: 8. The CDR3 contains 16 residues. Germline values: CDR1 MDHEN, CDR2 SYDVKM. The whole variable domain, remainder taken from reference TRBV28 and TRBJ2-5, is DVKVTQSSRYLVKRTGEKVFLECVQDMDHENMFWYRQDPGLGLRLIYFSYDVKMKEKGDIPEGYSVSREKKERFSLILESASTNQTSMYLCASSLLGQGERETQYFGPGTRLLVL.

V gene TRBV6-5 combines with J gene TRBJ2-7, with 7 nucleotides matching TRBD1. The CDR3 extends over 13 amino acids. CDR1 is MNHEY, CDR2 SVGAGI, per germline. The ends lost 2 bases at V and 7 bases at J; junction bases unmatched: 5. As DNA, the CDR3 is TGTGCCAGCAGTTACGACAGGGTGCGGGAGCAGTACTTC. Its protein is CASSYDRVREQYF.

V usage is TRBV6-4 and J usage is TRBJ2-7, with a possible D match to TRBD2 (5 bases). V was shortened by 6 bases and J by 2 bases, with 11 bases between the two germline ends. Germline V gene lookup returns CDR1 MRHNA and CDR2 SNTAGT. CDR3 size: 13 residues. The CDR3 here is CASREGGTYEQYF. The CDR3 DNA reads as TGTGCCAGCAGAGAGGGTGGGACCTACGAGCAGTACTTC.